The 10 T cell receptor beta chains reported below all come from one sample, sequenced in a study of blood T cell repertoires in COVID-19. Assay: immunoSEQ multiplex PCR; the TCRdb copy retains only in-frame clones and omits some. The data hold around 28,000 clones, with under 80% observed a single time. Sequencing input: peripheral blood. Receptors were obtained from a man in his 70s with acute or convalescent COVID-19.

This clone has more than one count but fewer than ten. The chain is built from TRBV14 and TRBJ1-5; a possible D gene is TRBD1 (5 bases). This CDR3 is built from 13 residues. CDR1 and CDR2 (germline): SGHDN, FVKESK. V was pared by 3 bases and J by 7 bases, with 10 bases between. CDR3 residues: CASSQWAGQPQHF. In DNA form, the CDR3 reads TGTGCCAGCAGCCAGTGGGCAGGGCAGCCCCAGCATTTT.

The chain couples TRBV29-1 to TRBJ1-1; D gene unclear. CDR3 length: 14 amino acids. Germline values: CDR1 SQVTM, CDR2 ANQGSEA. This CDR3 reads CTYSTMGLNTEAFF. The CDR3 nucleotides read TGCACCTACTCAACCATGGGCTTGAACACTGAAGCTTTCTTT.

The genes are TRBV6-4 and TRBJ1-1; tentatively, D is TRBD1 (5 bases). The CDR3 extends over 15 amino acids. Per germline, CDR1 MRHNA and CDR2 SNTAGT. V was trimmed by 3 bases and J by 3 bases, leaving 14 bases between them. CDR3 in amino acids: CASSEGRTLYTEAFF. CDR3 coding DNA: TGTGCCAGCAGTGAAGGCAGGACACTCTACACTGAAGCTTTCTTT.

A few counts support this clone. This rearrangement joins TRBV19 to TRBJ1-1, with D unclear. The germline gives CDR1 LNHDA, CDR2 SQIVND (reference sequence). The CDR3 runs to 14 residues. V was cut by 5 bases and J by 1 base, with 11 bases left in between. The CDR3 sequence: CASSWYYENTEAFF. Here the CDR3 DNA reads TGTGCCAGTAGTTGGTACTATGAGAACACTGAAGCTTTCTTT. The variable domain in full, completed from reference TRBV19 and TRBJ1-1, reads DGGITQSPKYLFRKEGQNVTLSCEQNLNHDAMYWYRQDPGQGLRLIYYSQIVNDFQKGDIAEGYSVSREKKESFPLTVTSAQKNPTAFYLCASSWYYENTEAFFGQGTRLTVV.

This rearrangement joins TRBV6-5 to TRBJ2-3; 11 positions agree with TRBD2. Germline CDR1 and CDR2: MNHEY and SVGAGI. V lost 5 bases to trimming and J lost 2 bases; unmatched junction nucleotides: 3. The CDR3 is 15 residues long. The CDR3 bases are TGTGCCAGCAGTAGACTAGCGGGGTTCACAGATACGCAGTATTTT. As protein: CASSRLAGFTDTQYF.

The V call is TRBV29-1, the J call TRBJ2-7, with a possible D match to TRBD2 (5 bases). Germline loops: CDR1 SQVTM, CDR2 ANQGSEA. V was pared by 5 bases and J by 7 bases, with 15 bases between. CDR3 length equals 12 residues. The CDR3 region is CSVRGDAREQYF. CDR3 coding DNA: TGCAGCGTTCGGGGAGATGCTAGGGAGCAGTACTTC.

A few counts support this clone. The chain has TRBV20-1 and TRBJ1-6, with D hard to call. The length of the CDR3 is 14 residues. Germline V CDR1 and CDR2: DFQATT, SNEGSKA (reference sequence). V dropped 3 bases and J dropped 2 bases, with 8 bases sitting between them. The CDR3 loop reads CSASGGTYNSPLHF. The CDR3, as DNA: TGCAGTGCTAGTGGCGGCACCTATAATTCACCCCTCCACTTT.

This clone was recorded a few times. The chain has TRBV4-2 and TRBJ1-4, with a tentative D call TRBD1 (6 bases). Germline V gene lookup returns CDR1 LGHNA and CDR2 YNFKEQ. The V end lost 0 bases, the J end lost 4 bases, and 12 bases lay between the germline ends. CDR3 size: 16 residues. CDR3: CASSQDQGRGNEKLFF. CDR3 nucleotides: TGTGCCAGCAGCCAAGATCAGGGGAGGGGTAATGAAAAACTGTTTTTT.

This rearrangement joins TRBV11-2 to TRBJ2-5, with D possibly being TRBD2 (6 bases). The CDR3 extends over 15 amino acids. Germline V gives CDR1 SGHAT, CDR2 FQNNGV. The germline V and J ends were trimmed by 3 bases and 1 base, with 12 bases remaining between them. Here the CDR3 reads CASSFGRDFQETQYF. In nucleotides, the CDR3 is TGTGCCAGCAGCTTCGGGCGGGACTTCCAAGAGACCCAGTACTTC. Looking up the rest from reference TRBV11-2 and TRBJ2-5 gives the full variable domain: EAGVAQSPRYKIIEKRQSVAFWCNPISGHATLYWYQQILGQGPKLLIQFQNNGVVDDSQLPKDRFSAERLKGVDSTLKIQPAKLEDSAVYLCASSFGRDFQETQYFGPGTRLLVL.

V is TRBV20-1 and J is TRBJ2-3; no clear D. Trimming took off 3 bases at V and 0 bases at J, with 10 bases between the two ends. The CDR3 sequence is 14 residues long. Germline lookup yields CDR1 DFQATT and CDR2 SNEGSKA (reference sequence). The CDR3 coding sequence is TGCAGTGCTAGTATTACGACTAGCACAGATACGCAGTATTTT. Translating gives CSASITTSTDTQYF.